A selection of T cell receptor beta chains follows, all from one sample in a study of blood T cell repertoires in COVID-19. The data were produced by immunoSEQ multiplex PCR, yet TCRdb's version contains in-frame clones alone and is incomplete. The profile shows under 150,000 clones, around 83% of them singletons. The sample taken for sequencing was peripheral blood. Receptor source: a woman aged 55-69 years with COVID-19, enrolled during active disease. The CDR3 runs from the conserved cysteine through the conserved F or W. Each record gives: clone size, D gene, V gene, J gene, CDR3 DNA, CDR3 protein. D genes are given only for firm matches. Clone size appears in some rows only: once, few, many, or a class for an expanded clone.

NA	NA	TRBV18	TRBJ1-5	TGTGCCAGCTCACCCTCGGGGGGGGATCAGCCCCAGCATTTT	CASSPSGGDQPQHF
few	NA	TRBV18	TRBJ1-6	TGTGCCAGCTCACCAAGAAGTTCGGACAGTTATAATTCACCCCTCCACTTT	CASSPRSSDSYNSPLHF
NA	TRBD1	TRBV6-5	TRBJ2-1	TGTGCCAGCGGACAGGAGAGTAGGGACAATGAGCAGTTCTTC	CASGQESRDNEQFF
NA	NA	TRBV29-1	TRBJ1-1	TGCAGCGTGACGACCCCGGGGACTGAAGCTTTCTTT	CSVTTPGTEAFF
NA	TRBD2	TRBV18	TRBJ2-1	TGTGCCAGCTCACCAGGGACTAGCGGGGGATACAATGAGCAGTTCTTC	CASSPGTSGGYNEQFF
NA	TRBD1	TRBV18	TRBJ2-3	TGTGCCAGCTCAAGGGACAGCCTTACAGATACGCAGTATTTT	CASSRDSLTDTQYF
NA	TRBD1	TRBV7-2	TRBJ1-4	TGTGCCAGCAGCTTAGGAGGGGGCTGGGAAAAACTGTTTTTT	CASSLGGGWEKLFF
few	TRBD2	TRBV5-4	TRBJ2-3	TGTGCCAGCAGCTTGGCTAGCGGGGGCGATATGGATACGCAGTATTTT	CASSLASGGDMDTQYF
NA	NA	TRBV10-3	TRBJ2-3	TGTGCCATCAGTGGTACTACGGCTATCACAGATACGCAGTATTTT	CAISGTTAITDTQYF
NA	TRBD1	TRBV7-3	TRBJ1-1	TGTGCCAGCAGCCCCGGGACAGGGGTAAACACTGAAGCTTTCTTT	CASSPGTGVNTEAFF